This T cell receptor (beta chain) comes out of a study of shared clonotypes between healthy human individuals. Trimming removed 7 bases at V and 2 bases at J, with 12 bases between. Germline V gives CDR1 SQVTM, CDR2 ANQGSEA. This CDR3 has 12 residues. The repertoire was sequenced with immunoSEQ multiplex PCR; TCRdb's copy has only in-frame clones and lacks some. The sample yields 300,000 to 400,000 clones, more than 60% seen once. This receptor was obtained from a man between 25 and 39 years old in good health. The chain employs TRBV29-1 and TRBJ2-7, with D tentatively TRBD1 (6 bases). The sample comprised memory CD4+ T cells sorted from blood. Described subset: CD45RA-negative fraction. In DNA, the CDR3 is TGCAGCGCTTTGGGACAAACCTACGAGCAGTACTTC. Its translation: CSALGQTYEQYF.